The 10 T cell receptor beta chains below come from one sample, sequenced in a study of blood T cell repertoires in COVID-19. Sequenced by immunoSEQ multiplex PCR; TCRdb stores in-frame clones only, minus some. This sample yields about 300,000 clones, of which around 92% are seen a single time; under 8% belongs to the top ten. Sequencing was carried out using peripheral blood. The source of these receptors is a man younger than 35 who had recovered from COVID-19.

This chain links TRBV3-1 (or the pseudogene TRBV3-2) with TRBJ2-3; tentative D call: TRBD2 (6 bases). Trimming took 1 base from V and 2 from J, leaving 10 bases between them. CDR3 size: 15 residues. Germline V gene lookup returns CDR1 LGHDT and CDR2 YNNKEL (reference sequence). The CDR3 sequence is CASSQVLAATDTQYF. The DNA for the CDR3 is TGTGCCAGCAGCCAAGTTTTAGCGGCCACAGATACGCAGTATTTT.

Notes on this clone: This is likely a read error, given that the CDR3 carries no conserved phenylalanine or tryptophan at its end. The limits of the CDR3 on the DNA are not certain, so only TCRdb's listed CDR3 is given. The genes are TRBV3-1 (or the pseudogene TRBV3-2) and TRBJ1-4. The CDR3 totals 14 residues, both ends included. Germline V gives CDR1 LGHDT, CDR2 YNNKEL (reference sequence). The CDR3 region is CASSPFGGGASGRR.

The chain uses TRBV19 and TRBJ2-7; 12 nucleotides agree with TRBD2. V trimming: 5 bases; J trimming: 4 bases; junction bases outside the gene matches: 9. Germline lookup yields CDR1 LNHDA and CDR2 SQIVND (reference sequence). The CDR3 runs to 16 residues. Here the CDR3 DNA reads TGTGCCAGTAGTCCACAGACTAGCGGGAGACAGTACGAGCAGTACTTC. Encoded protein: CASSPQTSGRQYEQYF.

This chain links TRBV2 with TRBJ1-2, with unresolved D. The CDR3 has 13 amino acids. Trimming left V 3 bases short and J 4 bases short, with 9 bases between. The germline CDR1 and CDR2 sequences are SNHLY and FYNNEI. CDR3 region: CASSDAGTYGYTF. The CDR3, as DNA: TGTGCCAGCAGTGATGCAGGAACCTATGGCTACACCTTC.

The CDR3 spells CASSTDRENTEAFF. CDR3 bases: TGTGCCAGTAGCACGGACAGGGAGAACACTGAAGCTTTCTTT. J is TRBJ1-1 and V is TRBV19, with 8 bases lining up with TRBD1. Per the germline V gene, CDR1 is LNHDA and CDR2 is SQIVND (reference sequence). This CDR3 comprises 14 residues. Trimming took 6 bases from V and 1 from J; bases not matched to a gene: 4.

The chain carries TRBV10-3 and TRBJ1-1; D is unresolved. The V and J ends lost 2 bases and 1 base respectively, with 17 bases between them. From germline, CDR1 is ENHRY and CDR2 SYGVKD. This CDR3 has 17 residues. CDR3 coding DNA: TGTGCCATCAGTGAGGACCTTGACCTACCAGGGAACACTGAAGCTTTCTTT. It is translated as CAISEDLDLPGNTEAFF.

The table lists this clone with a count of one. The chain joins TRBV7-2 to TRBJ1-1; TRBD1 might be the D (6 bases). The V end was cut by 5 bases, the J end by 5 bases, with 18 bases between. Germline CDR1 SGHTA, CDR2 FQGNSA. This CDR3 has 15 amino acids. The CDR3 loop reads CASSHRLQGKTEAFF. In DNA form, the CDR3 reads TGTGCCAGCAGCCACCGTCTACAGGGTAAGACTGAAGCTTTCTTT.

CDR3 loop: CSARQGLNTEAFF. The CDR3 DNA reads TGCAGCGCTCGACAGGGACTGAACACTGAAGCTTTCTTT. V gene TRBV29-1 combines with J gene TRBJ1-1; 7 nucleotides match TRBD1. V dropped 7 bases and J dropped 0; count of bases not matched to a gene: 5. The germline gives CDR1 SQVTM, CDR2 ANQGSEA. This CDR3 contains 13 residues.

This rearrangement joins TRBV3-1 (or the pseudogene TRBV3-2) to TRBJ2-5, with TRBD2 as a possible D gene (5 bases). The germline V and J ends were trimmed by 7 bases and 5 bases, with 23 bases remaining between them. The CDR3 totals 16 residues. The V gene's germline CDR1 is LGHDT and CDR2 YNNKEL (reference sequence). The DNA for the CDR3 is TGTGCCAGCACCCTTATGGCGGGCTTAACCCGGGAGACCCAGTACTTC. Protein: CASTLMAGLTRETQYF.

There are a few counts of this clone. V gene TRBV2 combines with J gene TRBJ1-1, with 11 bases that match TRBD1. The CDR3 covers 12 residues. The germline gives CDR1 SNHLY, CDR2 FYNNEI. V was clipped by 6 bases and J by 11 bases; unmatched bases: 5. Here the CDR3 reads CASRRTGGWAFF. As DNA, the CDR3 is TGTGCCAGCAGAAGGACAGGGGGCTGGGCTTTCTTT. Drawing the rest from reference TRBV2 and TRBJ1-1, the complete variable domain is EPEVTQTPSHQVTQMGQEVILRCVPISNHLYFYWYRQILGQKVEFLVSFYNNEISEKSEIFDDQFSVERPDGSNFTLKIRSTKLEDSAMYFCASRRTGGWAFFGQGTRLTVV.